The following is a T cell receptor beta chain sequence with its context. Repertoires were generated with immunoSEQ multiplex PCR, while TCRdb's copy carries only in-frame clones and drops some. The sample lists 200,000 to 250,000 clones; around nine tenths were seen once. This specimen comes from a study of blood T cell repertoires in COVID-19. Across the study: Donors in the United States, Italy and Spain gave samples during acute or convalescent COVID-19.

V lost 5 bases to trimming and J lost 4 bases; unmatched junction nucleotides: 5. Germline CDR1 reads MNHEY; CDR2 reads SMNVEV (reference sequence). The CDR3 runs to 14 residues. Sample: peripheral blood. The chain carries TRBV27 and TRBJ1-5; TRBD1 aligns across 7 bases. The sequence came from a woman aged 70 to 79 with active or convalescent COVID-19. The CDR3 loop reads CASSRRGMNQPQHF. The CDR3 region has the DNA TGTGCCAGCAGTCGCAGGGGGATGAATCAGCCCCAGCATTTT.